Listed here is a single T cell receptor (beta chain). The antigen is unknown. This entry comes from a study of cytotoxic CD8 clonotypes in ibrutinib-treated CLL. Study details: Patients: roughly 11 relapsed/refractory, roughly 14 treatment-naive, roughly 17 IGHV unmutated. Response samples came after a median about 12 months of treatment, range 6 to 36.

The V gene lost 1 base and the J gene lost 5 bases, with 7 bases spanning the gap. CDR3 length: 13 amino acids. CDR1 SGHRS and CDR2 YFSETQ come from the germline V gene. Profiling relied on immunoSEQ multiplex PCR, and the TCRdb table lists in-frame clones only, not all of them. This table holds about 300,000 clones, roughly 67% found once. Study observations and caveats: Clonality increased at ibrutinib response, then returned toward baseline at progression.

Library input was about 2 micrograms of DNA from cryopreserved PBMCs. The sample consisted of PBMCs, taken after 36 months of ibrutinib treatment. The source of this sequence is a human donor with chronic lymphocytic leukemia. V usage is TRBV5-1 and J usage is TRBJ1-5; D remains unclear. CDR3 coding DNA: TGCGCCAGCAGCTTGTGGATGGATCAGCCCCAGCATTTT. This gives the protein CASSLWMDQPQHF.